The 30 T cell receptor beta chains below come from one sample, sequenced in a study of shared clonotypes between healthy human individuals. Measured with immunoSEQ multiplex PCR; TCRdb has only the in-frame clones, and not every one. The data hold around 2.3 million clones, with under 97% observed a single time. Sequencing was performed on naive CD4+ T cells sorted from blood. The subset denotes: CD45RA+ positively selected. The receptor set was obtained from a man aged 18 to 30 in good health.

The J gene is TRBJ1-2, the V gene TRBV30, with D perhaps TRBD1 (6 bases). The CDR3 spans 13 residues. V was shortened by 1 base and J by 6 bases, with 12 bases between the two germline ends. The germline V gene encodes CDR1 GTSNPN and CDR2 SVGIG (reference sequence). CDR3 loop: CAWSGRQGNGYTF. The DNA for the CDR3 is TGTGCCTGGAGTGGACGGCAGGGGAATGGCTACACCTTC.

The chain links TRBV5-8 to TRBJ1-6; D is uncertain. The CDR3 extends over 17 amino acids. The germline CDR1 and CDR2 sequences are SGHTS and YDEGEE. With 0 bases removed from V and 3 bases from J, the gap between germline ends came to 13 bases. CDR3 amino acids: CASSLGGEFGYNSPLHF. The CDR3 DNA is TGTGCCAGCAGCTTGGGCGGGGAGTTTGGCTATAATTCACCCCTCCACTTT.

This rearrangement joins TRBV27 to TRBJ2-4; TRBD2 matches 7 bases. The CDR3 is 14 residues long. Germline loops: CDR1 MNHEY, CDR2 SMNVEV (reference sequence). J gave up 5 bases and V 4 bases, and 5 bases lay outside the gene matches. CDR3 sequence reads: CASSSGRIENIQYF. DNA for the CDR3: TGTGCCAGCAGTTCCGGGAGGATCGAAAACATTCAGTACTTC.

The chain employs TRBV2 and TRBJ1-4, with D tentatively TRBD1 (6 bases). Germline V CDR1 and CDR2: SNHLY, FYNNEI. Trimming stripped 9 bases from V and 6 bases from J, with 14 bases between. There are 13 residues in the CDR3. CDR3 region: CASRRGQDEKLFF. CDR3 DNA: TGTGCCAGTCGCAGGGGCCAGGATGAAAAACTGTTTTTT.

The genes are TRBV10-1 and TRBJ2-3, with D unclear. CDR3 length: 14 residues. Looked up from germline, CDR1 is WNHNN and CDR2 is SYGVQD (reference sequence). V was trimmed by 0 bases and J by 6 bases, leaving 10 bases between them. The DNA of the CDR3 is TGCGCCAGCAGTGAGTCACTACTAACGGATACGCAGTATTTT. Its translation: CASSESLLTDTQYF.

This chain links TRBV14 with TRBJ1-6; no firm D call. Trimming cost V 4 bases and J 7 bases, with 17 bases left between them. The V gene's germline CDR1 is SGHDN and CDR2 FVKESK. This CDR3 has 16 residues. The DNA of the CDR3 is TGTGCCAGCAGCCGGGCGGGGAGGCCAGAGAATTCACCCCTCCACTTT. Translating gives CASSRAGRPENSPLHF.

The rearrangement uses TRBV5-1 and TRBJ1-1; the D gene is possibly TRBD1 (5 bases). CDR1 and CDR2 (germline): SGHRS, YFSETQ. The CDR3 contains 14 residues. Trimming stripped 4 bases from V and 2 bases from J, with 12 bases between. The CDR3 loop reads CASSVSTANTEAFF. The CDR3 bases are TGCGCCAGCAGCGTTTCGACAGCCAACACTGAAGCTTTCTTT.

V and J are TRBV7-2 and TRBJ2-1; 7 bases are a match to TRBD2. CDR3 length: 15 amino acids. Germline CDR1 is SGHTA and CDR2 is FQGNSA. V lost 1 base and J lost 8; bases outside the gene matches: 8. The chain's CDR3 is CASSLGTSNNYEQFF. Written as DNA, the CDR3 is TGTGCCAGCAGCTTAGGGACTAGTAACAATTATGAGCAGTTCTTC.

This chain connects TRBV28 to TRBJ2-7; a possible D gene is TRBD2 (7 bases). CDR1 MDHEN and CDR2 SYDVKM come from the germline V gene. Trimming cost V 6 bases and J 3 bases, with 18 bases left between them. There are 15 residues in the CDR3. The CDR3 DNA sequence: TGTGCCAGCAGACTTGGCGGGGGCCGGGTCTACGAGCAGTACTTC. This gives the protein CASRLGGGRVYEQYF. The full variable domain, with the rest looked up from reference TRBV28 and TRBJ2-7, is DVKVTQSSRYLVKRTGEKVFLECVQDMDHENMFWYRQDPGLGLRLIYFSYDVKMKEKGDIPEGYSVSREKKERFSLILESASTNQTSMYLCASRLGGGRVYEQYFGPGTRLTVT.

The chain has TRBV28 and TRBJ1-2; D gene uncertain. Between the trimmed V and J ends, which lost 8 bases and 0 bases, there was a span of 22 bases. Germline V gene sequence: CDR1 MDHEN, CDR2 SYDVKM. This CDR3 is built from 17 residues. The CDR3 is CASSAPGAGSTNYGYTF. The CDR3 nucleotides are TGTGCCAGCTCCGCACCCGGAGCCGGGAGTACTAACTATGGCTACACCTTC.

V gene TRBV2 combines with J gene TRBJ1-3, with D unresolved. V was cut by 7 bases and J by 3 bases, with 13 bases left in between. The CDR3 is 14 residues long. The germline V gene has CDR1 SNHLY and CDR2 FYNNEI. This chain's CDR3 is CASNEGFDGNTIYF. CDR3 DNA sequence: TGTGCCAGCAACGAGGGTTTCGATGGAAACACCATATATTTT. The full variable domain, completed using reference TRBV2 and TRBJ1-3, is EPEVTQTPSHQVTQMGQEVILRCVPISNHLYFYWYRQILGQKVEFLVSFYNNEISEKSEIFDDQFSVERPDGSNFTLKIRSTKLEDSAMYFCASNEGFDGNTIYFGEGSWLTVV.

The chain uses TRBV5-1 and TRBJ2-1; 11 nucleotides align to TRBD2. There are 15 residues in the CDR3. Germline lookup yields CDR1 SGHRS and CDR2 YFSETQ. After removal of 5 bases from V and 2 bases from J, the junction contained 3 bases not matched to a gene. The CDR3 loop reads CASSSSGRTYNEQFF. The CDR3, as DNA: TGCGCCAGCAGTTCTAGCGGGAGGACCTACAATGAGCAGTTCTTC.

The chain is built from TRBV11-2 and TRBJ2-6, with 7 nucleotides matching TRBD1. Germline V CDR1 and CDR2: SGHAT, FQNNGV. Trimming removed 5 bases from V and 2 bases from J; junction bases left unmatched: 3. The CDR3 covers 15 residues. The CDR3 nucleotides read TGTGCCAGCAGCAAAGGGACAGCTGGGGCCAACGTCCTGACTTTC. Translated: CASSKGTAGANVLTF.

The chain is built from TRBV6-5 and TRBJ2-3; D remains ambiguous. The germline gives CDR1 MNHEY, CDR2 SVGAGI. The V end was cut by 6 bases, the J end by 6 bases, with 19 bases between. The CDR3 length is 15 residues. CDR3 in DNA: TGTGCCAGCAGGCTCTTAGCCCTACCCGGTGATACGCAGTATTTT. It codes for CASRLLALPGDTQYF.

A note on this clone: Other DNA sequences from this sample encode an identical CDR3 as well. J is TRBJ1-1 and V is TRBV10-3; D possibly corresponds to TRBD1 (6 bases). The CDR3 is 14 residues long. The germline CDR1 and CDR2 sequences are ENHRY and SYGVKD. Trimming cost V 3 bases and J 5 bases, with 13 bases left between them. The CDR3 sequence is CAISDRGAATEAFF. CDR3 in DNA: TGTGCCATCAGTGACAGGGGTGCAGCTACTGAAGCTTTCTTT.

On this clone: The sample carries other DNA sequences with the same CDR3. The genes are TRBV5-1 and TRBJ2-2; TRBD1 matches at 10 bases. V was pared by 0 bases and J by 3 bases, with 5 bases of the junction left unmatched. Germline values: CDR1 SGHRS, CDR2 YFSETQ. The CDR3 consists of 17 residues. CDR3 sequence: CASSLGPGTGDTGELFF. The CDR3 bases are TGCGCCAGCAGCTTGGGGCCCGGGACAGGGGACACCGGGGAGCTGTTTTTT.

This clone was detected only once. The chain carries TRBV20-1 and TRBJ2-1; D is undetermined. The CDR3 runs 10 residues. Germline V gene sequence: CDR1 DFQATT, CDR2 SNEGSKA (reference sequence). V dropped 5 bases and J dropped 5 bases, with 4 bases sitting between them. CDR3: CSAFHNEQFF. The CDR3 DNA follows: TGCAGTGCTTTCCACAATGAGCAGTTCTTC.

The genes are TRBV25-1 and TRBJ2-3; TRBD2 matches 7 bases. Germline CDR1 and CDR2: MGHDK and SYGVNS. The V gene end was trimmed by 2 bases and the J gene end by 3 bases; junction bases not matched to a gene: 8. This CDR3 contains 16 residues. The CDR3 loop is CASSEDLAATTDTQYF. In DNA form, the CDR3 reads TGTGCCAGCAGTGAAGACCTAGCGGCTACTACAGATACGCAGTATTTT.

The rearrangement links TRBV5-1 to TRBJ2-5; unclear D gene. The V gene's germline CDR1 is SGHRS and CDR2 YFSETQ. V lost 4 bases and J 3 bases, leaving 22 bases between the germline ends. The CDR3 spans 17 residues. This chain's CDR3 is CASSHGNAQRVKETQYF. In DNA, the CDR3 is TGCGCCAGCAGCCACGGAAATGCACAGAGAGTAAAAGAGACCCAGTACTTC.

CDR3 amino acids: CASSELGMNTEAFF. The DNA of the CDR3 is TGTGCCAGCAGTGAACTGGGAATGAACACTGAAGCTTTCTTT. The chain is built from TRBV2 and TRBJ1-1; no definite D call. CDR3 length: 14 amino acids. V lost 2 bases to trimming and J lost 0 bases, with 7 bases between them. The V gene's germline CDR1 is SNHLY and CDR2 FYNNEI.

This chain links TRBV2 with TRBJ1-5; D uncertain. This CDR3 has 15 residues. V was trimmed by 1 base and J by 2 bases, leaving 9 bases between them. Germline V CDR1 and CDR2: SNHLY, FYNNEI. CDR3 coding DNA: TGTGCCAGCAGTGAAGAGGCAGGCCGCAATCAGCCCCAGCATTTT. It specifies CASSEEAGRNQPQHF.

On this clone itself: Other DNA sequences from this sample encode an identical CDR3 as well. The chain employs TRBV5-1 and TRBJ1-1; unclear D gene. The CDR3 extends over 14 amino acids. CDR1 and CDR2 from the germline V gene are SGHRS and YFSETQ. V lost 4 bases and J 0 bases, leaving 10 bases between the germline ends. Here the CDR3 reads CASSPTGMNTEAFF. The DNA of the CDR3 is TGCGCCAGCAGCCCGACGGGGATGAACACTGAAGCTTTCTTT.

V and J are TRBV15 and TRBJ1-5, with TRBD1 matching over 10 bases. The CDR3 is 16 residues long. The V segment lost 3 bases and the J segment 6 bases; nucleotides outside the gene matches: 8. From germline, CDR1 is LNHNV and CDR2 YYDKDF (reference sequence). The CDR3 DNA is TGTGCCACCAGCAGTCCCGGACAGGGGGGAATTCAGCCCCAGCATTTT. As protein: CATSSPGQGGIQPQHF.

The chain is built from TRBV5-4 and TRBJ1-1; D not certain. The V end lost 4 bases, the J end lost 7 bases, and 11 bases lay between the germline ends. CDR3 length equals 12 residues. Germline lookup yields CDR1 SGHNT and CDR2 YYREEE (reference sequence). CDR3 nucleotides: TGTGCCAGCAGCATCCGGACGGATGAAGCTTTCTTT. Translation gives CASSIRTDEAFF. Complete variable domain (other parts from reference TRBV5-4 and TRBJ1-1): ETGVTQSPTHLIKTRGQQVTLRCSSQSGHNTVSWYQQALGQGPQFIFQYYREEENGRGNFPPRFSGLQFPNYSSELNVNALELDDSALYLCASSIRTDEAFFGQGTRLTVV.

Turning to this clone: Other DNA sequences in the sample encode the same CDR3. The CDR3 here is CASSLAASGGTDTQYF. As DNA, the CDR3 is TGCGCCAGCAGCTTGGCGGCTAGCGGGGGCACAGATACGCAGTATTTT. The chain joins TRBV5-1 to TRBJ2-3; TRBD2 aligns across 9 bases. From germline, CDR1 is SGHRS and CDR2 YFSETQ. After removal of 0 bases from V and 1 base from J, the junction contained 3 bases not matched to a gene. The CDR3 has 16 amino acids.

The chain couples TRBV5-1 to TRBJ2-1; 7 nucleotides align to TRBD1. The germline V gene encodes CDR1 SGHRS and CDR2 YFSETQ. The V gene end was trimmed by 1 base and the J gene end by 9 bases; junction bases not matched to a gene: 7. This CDR3 is 14 amino acids long. In nucleotides, the CDR3 is TGCGCCAGCAGCTTGTCCGAGGGGGCGAGTGAGCAGTTCTTC. Translating gives CASSLSEGASEQFF.

V and J are TRBV9 and TRBJ2-5; D unresolved. The V gene lost 0 bases and the J gene lost 4 bases, with 13 bases spanning the gap. Per the germline V gene, CDR1 is SGDLS and CDR2 is YYNGEE. CDR3 length: 15 residues. In DNA, the CDR3 is TGTGCCAGCAGCGTAGGAAGACCAGCCACAGAGACCCAGTACTTC. This sequence encodes CASSVGRPATETQYF.

J is TRBJ2-3 and V is TRBV7-9; TRBD2 aligns across 7 bases. The CDR3 is made up of 12 amino acids. CDR1 SEHNR and CDR2 FQNEAQ come from the germline V gene (reference sequence). V gave up 6 bases and J gave up 5 bases; unmatched junction bases: 2. The CDR3 sequence: CASRGEGDTQYF. The CDR3 DNA reads TGTGCCAGCAGAGGGGAGGGAGATACGCAGTATTTT.

This sequence joins TRBV11-2 and TRBJ2-3, with a possible D match to TRBD2 (6 bases). CDR3 length: 16 amino acids. Trimming removed 5 bases from V and 6 bases from J, with 21 bases in between. Per germline, CDR1 SGHAT and CDR2 FQNNGV. In DNA form, the CDR3 reads TGTGCCAGCAGCCTCCTAATCGGGGGTCTGGGTGATACGCAGTATTTT. It codes for CASSLLIGGLGDTQYF.

The chain links TRBV5-3 to TRBJ2-7, with 8 bases that match TRBD2. TRBV5-3 is an ORF, and what it does is uncertain. This CDR3 has 16 amino acids. Germline trimming cut 0 bases from V and 2 bases from J; bases unmatched to any gene: 7. The CDR3, as DNA: TGTGCCAGAAGCTTGGTAACTAGCGGTCACGCCTACGAGCAGTACTTC. Its translation is CARSLVTSGHAYEQYF.